This passage covers 26 T cell receptor beta chains from one sample sequenced in a study of chemoradiotherapy in HPV16-positive cancers. The table came from immunoSEQ multiplex PCR; TCRdb's copy has only in-frame clones and leaves some out. The sample gives 1,500 to 2,000 clones, about 80% of which show up once; approximately 7.5% is in the top ten. This sample comprised tumor tissue, obtained from a patient who underwent chemoradiotherapy. These receptors all stem from a human donor with HPV-associated anogenital cancer.

The chain employs TRBV9 and TRBJ2-2, with TRBD2 matching over 9 bases. This CDR3 is built from 16 residues. Unmatched junction bases numbered 4, after V lost 0 bases and J lost 4 bases. Germline values: CDR1 SGDLS, CDR2 YYNGEE. The CDR3: CASSVGTSALTGELFF. DNA for the CDR3: TGTGCCAGCAGCGTAGGGACTAGCGCCCTCACCGGGGAGCTGTTTTTT.

The gene calls are TRBV7-6 and TRBJ2-7; D might be TRBD2 (5 bases). Trimming took off 6 bases at V and 6 bases at J, with 30 bases between the two ends. The CDR3 has 18 residues. Germline lookup yields CDR1 SGHVS and CDR2 FNYEAQ. CDR3 loop: CASRDYPTGRAVGREQYV. CDR3 nucleotides: TGTGCCAGCAGAGATTATCCTACTGGGCGGGCGGTTGGTCGCGAGCAGTACGTC.

Here the CDR3 DNA reads TGCAGCGTTGAAGATCACACGGGGATCACAGATACGCAGTATTTT. It specifies CSVEDHTGITDTQYF. The V call is TRBV29-1, the J call TRBJ2-3; tentative D call: TRBD2 (5 bases). CDR1 and CDR2 from the germline V gene are SQVTM and ANQGSEA. With 0 bases removed from V and 2 bases from J, the gap between germline ends came to 12 bases. This CDR3 contains 15 residues.

V is TRBV25-1 and J is TRBJ2-3; the D is unclear. V was shortened by 6 bases and J by 6 bases, with 7 bases between the two germline ends. This CDR3 contains 11 residues. Germline V gene lookup returns CDR1 MGHDK and CDR2 SYGVNS. CDR3 in amino acids: CASRIADTQYF. CDR3 DNA: TGTGCCAGCAGGATAGCTGATACGCAGTATTTT.

In this sample, this clone turned up once. The chain employs TRBV6-5 and TRBJ1-2, with a weak D call TRBD1 (6 bases). V lost 5 bases, J lost 5 bases, and 12 bases lay in between. This CDR3 region has 13 residues. Germline CDR1 reads MNHEY; CDR2 reads SVGAGI. In DNA form, the CDR3 reads TGTGCCAGCAGTCGGGACACAAATTATGGCTACACCTTC. This translates into CASSRDTNYGYTF.

The chain couples TRBV7-8 to TRBJ2-5; D not certain. V shed 5 bases and J shed 9 bases, with 13 bases lying between them. There are 12 residues in the CDR3. Per the germline V gene, CDR1 is SGHVS and CDR2 is FQNEAQ. The CDR3 region is CASSPSVWPQYF. For the CDR3, the DNA is TGTGCCAGCAGCCCTAGTGTATGGCCCCAGTACTTC.

The gene calls are TRBV4-2 and TRBJ2-2; 9 bases agree with TRBD2. Germline CDR1 reads LGHNA; CDR2 reads YNFKEQ. This CDR3 is built from 18 residues. V gave up 1 base and J gave up 0 bases; unmatched junction bases: 6. CDR3 region: CASSQATTSGANTGELFF. The CDR3 region has the DNA TGTGCCAGCAGCCAAGCGACGACTAGCGGAGCGAACACCGGGGAGCTGTTTTTT.

The rearrangement links TRBV7-2 to TRBJ1-1; perhaps TRBD1 as D (5 bases). This CDR3 contains 17 residues. Germline CDR1 and CDR2: SGHTA and FQGNSA. V was trimmed by 1 base and J by 0 bases, leaving 15 bases between them. The CDR3 region is CASSLVGDRRVNTEAFF. The CDR3 region has the DNA TGTGCCAGCAGCTTAGTGGGGGACCGGAGGGTGAACACTGAAGCTTTCTTT.

The rearrangement links TRBV13 to TRBJ1-1; weak D call: TRBD1 (6 bases). V shed 0 bases and J shed 2 bases, with 10 bases lying between them. The length of the CDR3 is 15 residues. Looked up from germline, CDR1 is PRHDT and CDR2 is FYEKMQ (reference sequence). This CDR3 reads CASSLGLTGNTEAFF. The CDR3, as DNA: TGTGCCAGCAGCTTAGGGCTGACAGGAAACACTGAAGCTTTCTTT.

This chain uses TRBV7-9 with TRBJ1-4, with D possibly being TRBD1 (6 bases). The germline V gene has CDR1 SEHNR and CDR2 FQNEAQ (reference sequence). This CDR3 comprises 14 residues. V shed 3 bases and J shed 8 bases, with 13 bases lying between them. The CDR3 DNA is TGTGCCAGCAGCTTTTCTTCCGGGACAGAAAAACTGTTTTTT. Protein product: CASSFSSGTEKLFF.

The chain links TRBV19 to TRBJ2-3; D remains unclear. CDR1 is LNHDA and CDR2 is SQIVND in the germline V gene (reference sequence). The CDR3 sequence is 13 residues long. V dropped 3 bases and J dropped 1 base, with 5 bases sitting between them. The CDR3: CASSISGTDTQYF. The CDR3 region has the DNA TGTGCCAGTAGTATCAGCGGCACAGATACGCAGTATTTT.

This clone was recorded a few times. The chain uses TRBV19 and TRBJ1-5; D is uncertain. This CDR3 contains 13 residues. Germline V gene sequence: CDR1 LNHDA, CDR2 SQIVND (reference sequence). Trimming took off 4 bases at V and 5 bases at J, with 9 bases between the two ends. The CDR3: CASSTDGYQPQHF. The CDR3 coding sequence is TGTGCCAGTAGTACGGACGGATATCAGCCCCAGCATTTT.

The V call is TRBV10-2, the J call TRBJ1-1, with D maybe TRBD1 (5 bases). V gave up 8 bases and J gave up 10 bases, with 14 bases separating them. The germline V gene encodes CDR1 WSHSY and CDR2 SAAADI. The CDR3 loop spans 11 amino acids. The CDR3 DNA reads as TGCGCCAGCCGAGGGACCCCAGGAGCTTTCTTT. Translation: CASRGTPGAFF.

The chain employs TRBV5-1 and TRBJ2-1; 14 nucleotides align to TRBD2. The J segment lost 7 bases and the V segment lost 5 bases, leaving 5 bases of the junction unmatched. The CDR3 is 15 amino acids. Germline assignment: CDR1 SGHRS and CDR2 YFSETQ. DNA of the CDR3: TGCGCCAGCAGAACGGGACTAGCGGGAGTAAATGAGCAGTTCTTC. Its translation: CASRTGLAGVNEQFF.

The chain is built from TRBV4-2 and TRBJ1-4; 11 bases are a match to TRBD1. The CDR3 runs to 16 residues. Germline V gene sequence: CDR1 LGHNA, CDR2 YNFKEQ. The V segment lost 0 bases and the J segment 7 bases; nucleotides outside the gene matches: 4. The CDR3 sequence is CASSQDTGTGGEKLFF. The CDR3 DNA reads as TGTGCCAGCAGCCAAGACACCGGGACAGGGGGTGAAAAACTGTTTTTT.

This chain links TRBV7-8 with TRBJ2-5, with unresolved D. Germline CDR1 is SGHVS and CDR2 is FQNEAQ. The V gene lost 5 bases and the J gene lost 0 bases, with 13 bases spanning the gap. CDR3 length equals 15 residues. Written as DNA, the CDR3 is TGTGCCAGCAGCCCACTCGGGCGAGACCAAGAGACCCAGTACTTC. Encoded protein: CASSPLGRDQETQYF.

This clone is a singleton in its sample. The chain carries TRBV19 and TRBJ2-1; perhaps TRBD2 as D (6 bases). CDR3 length: 15 amino acids. Trimming shortened V by 3 bases and J by 7 bases, and 16 bases separated the two germline ends. Looked up from germline, CDR1 is LNHDA and CDR2 is SQIVND (reference sequence). This CDR3 is CASSIGGSPSNEQFF. In DNA, the CDR3 is TGTGCCAGTAGTATTGGGGGGAGCCCATCGAATGAGCAGTTCTTC.

The chain is built from TRBV7-2 and TRBJ2-7; no reliable D call. The CDR3 spans 16 residues. The V and J ends lost 0 bases and 4 bases respectively, with 16 bases between them. Germline values: CDR1 SGHTA, CDR2 FQGNSA. The CDR3 is CASSLASGQLGYEQYF. In nucleotides, the CDR3 is TGTGCCAGCAGCTTAGCTAGTGGGCAGTTGGGTTACGAGCAGTACTTC.

The chain combines TRBV2 with TRBJ2-7; 9 bases map to TRBD2. Germline loops: CDR1 SNHLY, CDR2 FYNNEI. V was clipped by 9 bases and J by 0 bases; unmatched bases: 3. This CDR3 region has 13 residues. The CDR3 sequence is CAREAGGSYEQYF. CDR3 coding DNA: TGTGCCAGGGAAGCGGGGGGCTCCTACGAGCAGTACTTC.

V usage is TRBV30 and J usage is TRBJ1-1; maybe TRBD1 (5 bases). V was clipped by 3 bases and J by 5 bases, with 13 bases between them. The CDR3 has 13 amino acids. Per germline, CDR1 GTSNPN and CDR2 SVGIG (reference sequence). CDR3 nucleotides: TGTGCCTGGAGGCGGGGCAGGGCGACTGAAGCTTTCTTT. Residues: CAWRRGRATEAFF.

This chain joins TRBV11-3 and TRBJ1-2, with 7 nucleotides matching TRBD1. This CDR3 comprises 15 residues. The V gene's germline CDR1 is SGHNT and CDR2 YENEEA. The ends lost 5 bases at V and 6 bases at J; junction bases unmatched: 12. DNA of the CDR3: TGTGCCAGCAGCCCCAGGGGGACAGACGGCAATGGCTACACCTTC. Encoded protein: CASSPRGTDGNGYTF.

V gene TRBV7-8 combines with J gene TRBJ2-2; the D gene is possibly TRBD1 (5 bases). CDR1 and CDR2 (germline): SGHVS, FQNEAQ. V lost 3 bases and J lost 1, with 21 bases in between. CDR3 size: 19 residues. CDR3 protein: CASSFVGRILTGNTGELFF. The DNA for the CDR3 is TGTGCCAGCAGCTTTGTTGGTCGTATCTTAACAGGGAACACCGGGGAGCTGTTTTTT.

The sample holds a few counts of this clone. J is TRBJ1-2 and V is TRBV2, with a tentative D call TRBD1 (5 bases). The length of the CDR3 is 14 residues. Deletions cut 6 bases from V and 4 bases from J, with 15 bases between. Germline V gene lookup returns CDR1 SNHLY and CDR2 FYNNEI. In DNA, the CDR3 is TGTGCCAGCAGCGATCTTGGGGCTGCCTATGGCTACACCTTC. Its protein is CASSDLGAAYGYTF.

V is TRBV5-6 and J is TRBJ1-2; D not certain. The germline V gene has CDR1 SGHDT and CDR2 YYEEEE. The CDR3 is 13 residues long. V lost 0 bases and J lost 4, with 7 bases in between. The CDR3 region has the DNA TGTGCCAGCAGCTTGGTGGCCATCTATGGCTACACCTTC. It yields the protein CASSLVAIYGYTF.

This clone was detected only once. This sequence joins TRBV29-1 and TRBJ1-1; D is undetermined. Germline CDR1 reads SQVTM; CDR2 reads ANQGSEA. Trimming left V 4 bases short and J 1 base short, with 10 bases between. The CDR3 runs 13 residues. CDR3 sequence reads: CSVASLGNTEAFF. The CDR3 DNA sequence: TGCAGCGTTGCGTCTTTAGGGAACACTGAAGCTTTCTTT.

Only a few counts were recorded for this clone. The V and J genes are TRBV29-1 and TRBJ2-1, with 7 bases that match TRBD1. Germline V gene lookup returns CDR1 SQVTM and CDR2 ANQGSEA. The CDR3 totals 14 residues. Germline trimming cut 7 bases from V and 9 bases from J; bases unmatched to any gene: 15. The CDR3 sequence is CSASDRVAGGEQFF. DNA of the CDR3: TGCAGCGCCTCCGACAGGGTGGCCGGCGGTGAGCAGTTCTTC.